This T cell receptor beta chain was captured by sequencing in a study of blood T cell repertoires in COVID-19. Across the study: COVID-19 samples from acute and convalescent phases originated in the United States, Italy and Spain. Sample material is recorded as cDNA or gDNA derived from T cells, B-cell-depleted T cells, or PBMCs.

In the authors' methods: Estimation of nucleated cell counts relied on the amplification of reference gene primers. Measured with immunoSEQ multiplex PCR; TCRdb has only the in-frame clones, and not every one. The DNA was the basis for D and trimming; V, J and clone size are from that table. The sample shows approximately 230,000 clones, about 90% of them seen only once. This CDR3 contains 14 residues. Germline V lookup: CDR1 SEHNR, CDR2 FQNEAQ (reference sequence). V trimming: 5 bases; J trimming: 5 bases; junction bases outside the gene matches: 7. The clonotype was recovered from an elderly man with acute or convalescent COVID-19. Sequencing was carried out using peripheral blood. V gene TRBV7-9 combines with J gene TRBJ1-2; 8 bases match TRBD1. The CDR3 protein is CASSPPGTGYGYTF. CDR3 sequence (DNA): TGTGCCAGCAGCCCTCCCGGGACAGGATATGGCTACACCTTC.